This T cell receptor beta chain was observed in a study of vaccination and CD4 T cells after COVID-19. Study context: Stimulation of the cells used overlapping spike peptide pools from SARS-CoV-2 and from the common cold coronaviruses HCoV-NL63, HCoV-OC43 and HCoV-229E.

Time point noted: late sampling 161 to 241 days after vaccination in a few convalescent patients. Treatment meaning: approximately nine-day PBMC culture with coronavirus spike peptide pools or control peptides (ViraFEST assay). On day 3 and again on day 7, fresh IL-2 medium was used to replace half the medium. From the approximately 10-day cultures, CD4+ T cells were isolated by negative selection. Worth noting for this clonotype: The antigen remains unidentified.

The Oncomine TCR Beta short-read assay sequenced DNA from cultured CD4+ T cells. TCRdb fed the PCR reads into MiXCR, producing one record per CDR3 protein. The sample lists around 23,000 distinct CDR3 sequences, approximately 32% seen once, with approximately 10% in the top ten. This sequence originates from a human donor who had recovered from COVID-19. The material sequenced was CD4+ T cells from blood, cultured in vitro, taken about 7 months after SARS-CoV-2 vaccination.

In DNA, the CDR3 is TGCAGTGCTGGGTGGCAAGATACGCAGTATTTT. Translation gives CSAGWQDTQYF. The rearrangement links TRBV20-1 to TRBJ2-3; no clear D gene. Germline lookup yields CDR1 DFQATT and CDR2 SNEGSKA (reference sequence). Trimming took off 5 bases at V and 5 bases at J, with 8 bases between the two ends. The CDR3 is 11 amino acids.